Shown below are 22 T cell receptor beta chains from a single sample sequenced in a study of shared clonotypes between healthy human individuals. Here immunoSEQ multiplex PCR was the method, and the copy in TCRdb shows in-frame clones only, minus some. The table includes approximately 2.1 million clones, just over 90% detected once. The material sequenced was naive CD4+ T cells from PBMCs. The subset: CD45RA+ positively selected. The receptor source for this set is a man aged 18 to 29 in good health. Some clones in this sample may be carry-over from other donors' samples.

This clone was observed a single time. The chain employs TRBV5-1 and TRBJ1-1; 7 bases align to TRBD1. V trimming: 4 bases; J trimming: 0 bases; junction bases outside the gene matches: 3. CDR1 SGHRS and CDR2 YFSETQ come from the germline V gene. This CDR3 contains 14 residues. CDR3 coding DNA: TGCGCCAGCAGCCAAACAGGGGTGAACACTGAAGCTTTCTTT. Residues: CASSQTGVNTEAFF. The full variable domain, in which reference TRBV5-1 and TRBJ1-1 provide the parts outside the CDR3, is KAGVTQTPRYLIKTRGQQVTLSCSPISGHRSVSWYQQTPGQGLQFLFEYFSETQRNKGNFPGRFSGRQFSNSRSEMNVSTLELGDSALYLCASSQTGVNTEAFFGQGTRLTVV.

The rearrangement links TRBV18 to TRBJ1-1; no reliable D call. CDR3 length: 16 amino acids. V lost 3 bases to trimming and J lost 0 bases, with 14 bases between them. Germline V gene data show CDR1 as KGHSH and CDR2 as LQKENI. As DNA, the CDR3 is TGTGCCAGCTCACCTAACCTTGGACCGGTGAACACTGAAGCTTTCTTT. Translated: CASSPNLGPVNTEAFF.

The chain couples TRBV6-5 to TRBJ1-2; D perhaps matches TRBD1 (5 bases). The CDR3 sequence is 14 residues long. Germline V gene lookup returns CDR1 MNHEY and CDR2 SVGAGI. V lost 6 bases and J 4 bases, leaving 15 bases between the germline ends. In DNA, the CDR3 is TGTGCCAGCAGCCCGGGGGGGAGGGGCTATGGCTACACCTTC. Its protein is CASSPGGRGYGYTF.

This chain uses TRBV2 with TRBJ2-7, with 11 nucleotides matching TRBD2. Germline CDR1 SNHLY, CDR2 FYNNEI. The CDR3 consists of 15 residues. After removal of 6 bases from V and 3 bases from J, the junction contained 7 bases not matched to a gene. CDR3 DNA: TGTGCCAGCAGCCTATCTAGCGGGAGGTACTACGAGCAGTACTTC. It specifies CASSLSSGRYYEQYF.

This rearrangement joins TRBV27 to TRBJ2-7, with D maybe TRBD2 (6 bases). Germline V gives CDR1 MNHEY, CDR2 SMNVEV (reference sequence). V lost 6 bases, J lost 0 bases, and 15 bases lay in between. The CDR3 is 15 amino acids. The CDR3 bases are TGTGCCAGCAGCCGCGGGGCAGGCAGCTCCTACGAGCAGTACTTC. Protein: CASSRGAGSSYEQYF.

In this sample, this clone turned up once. The CDR3 loop is CASSLRQMNTEAFF. CDR3 DNA sequence: TGTGCCAGCAGCTTGAGGCAGATGAACACTGAAGCTTTCTTT. The chain uses TRBV5-4 and TRBJ1-1; no reliable D call. Germline V CDR1 and CDR2: SGHNT, YYREEE (reference sequence). The CDR3 contains 14 residues. Between the trimmed V and J ends, which lost 1 base and 0 bases, there was a span of 7 bases.

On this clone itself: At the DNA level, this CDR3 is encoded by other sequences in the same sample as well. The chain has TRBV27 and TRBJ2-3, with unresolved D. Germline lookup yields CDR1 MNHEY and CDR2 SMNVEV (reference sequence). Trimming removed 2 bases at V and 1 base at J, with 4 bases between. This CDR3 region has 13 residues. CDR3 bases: TGTGCCAGCAGTTTAAGGGGCACAGATACGCAGTATTTT. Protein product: CASSLRGTDTQYF.

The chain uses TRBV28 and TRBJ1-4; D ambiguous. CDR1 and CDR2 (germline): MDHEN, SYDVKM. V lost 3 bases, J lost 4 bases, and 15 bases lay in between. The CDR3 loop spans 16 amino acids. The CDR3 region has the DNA TGTGCCAGCAGTTTGGACGTTAGGGCCTTTAATGAAAAACTGTTTTTT. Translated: CASSLDVRAFNEKLFF.

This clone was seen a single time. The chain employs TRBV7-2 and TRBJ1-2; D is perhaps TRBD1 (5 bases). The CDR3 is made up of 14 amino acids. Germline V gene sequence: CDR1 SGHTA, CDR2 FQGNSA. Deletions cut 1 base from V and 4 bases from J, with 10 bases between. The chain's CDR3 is CASSLVPGTYGYTF. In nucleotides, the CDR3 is TGTGCCAGCAGCTTAGTACCAGGGACCTATGGCTACACCTTC.

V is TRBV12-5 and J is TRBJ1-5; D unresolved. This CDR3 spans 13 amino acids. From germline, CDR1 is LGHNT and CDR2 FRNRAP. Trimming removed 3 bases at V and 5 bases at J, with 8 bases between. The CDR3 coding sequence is TGTGCTAGTGGTTTTCAGGACCATCAGCCCCAGCATTTT. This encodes CASGFQDHQPQHF.

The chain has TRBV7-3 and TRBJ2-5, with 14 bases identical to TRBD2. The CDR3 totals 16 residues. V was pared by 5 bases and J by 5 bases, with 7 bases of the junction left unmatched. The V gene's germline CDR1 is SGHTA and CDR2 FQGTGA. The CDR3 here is CASSPGTSGSLETQYF. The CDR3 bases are TGTGCCAGCAGCCCGGGGACTAGCGGGAGTTTGGAGACCCAGTACTTC.

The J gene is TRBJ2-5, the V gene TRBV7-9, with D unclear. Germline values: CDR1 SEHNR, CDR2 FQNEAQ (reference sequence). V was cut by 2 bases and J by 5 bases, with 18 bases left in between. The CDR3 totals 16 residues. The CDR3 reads CASSLPPGRVGETQYF. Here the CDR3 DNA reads TGTGCCAGCAGCTTACCGCCCGGGCGAGTCGGGGAGACCCAGTACTTC.

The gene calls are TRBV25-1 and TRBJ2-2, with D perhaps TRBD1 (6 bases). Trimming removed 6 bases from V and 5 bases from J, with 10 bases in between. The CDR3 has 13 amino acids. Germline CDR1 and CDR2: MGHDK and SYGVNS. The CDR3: CASRMGATGELFF. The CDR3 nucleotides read TGTGCCAGCAGGATGGGGGCGACCGGGGAGCTGTTTTTT.

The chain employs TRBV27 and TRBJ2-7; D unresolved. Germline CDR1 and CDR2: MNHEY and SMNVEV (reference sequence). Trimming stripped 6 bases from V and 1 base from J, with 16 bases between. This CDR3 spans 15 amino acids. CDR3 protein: CASSQFGLTSYEQYF. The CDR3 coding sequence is TGTGCCAGCAGCCAGTTTGGGTTGACGTCCTACGAGCAGTACTTC.

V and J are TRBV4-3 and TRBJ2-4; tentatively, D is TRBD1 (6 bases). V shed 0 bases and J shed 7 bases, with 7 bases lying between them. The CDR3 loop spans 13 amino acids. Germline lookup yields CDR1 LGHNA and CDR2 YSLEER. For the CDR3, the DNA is TGCGCCAGCAGCCAAGAGAGGGGGAACATTCAGTACTTC. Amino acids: CASSQERGNIQYF.

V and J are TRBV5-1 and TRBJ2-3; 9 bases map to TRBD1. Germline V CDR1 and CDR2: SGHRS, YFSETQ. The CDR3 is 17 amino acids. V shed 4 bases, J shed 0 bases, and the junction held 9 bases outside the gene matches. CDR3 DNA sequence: TGCGCCAGCAGCCCACGGACAGGGGCAACTAGCACAGATACGCAGTATTTT. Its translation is CASSPRTGATSTDTQYF.

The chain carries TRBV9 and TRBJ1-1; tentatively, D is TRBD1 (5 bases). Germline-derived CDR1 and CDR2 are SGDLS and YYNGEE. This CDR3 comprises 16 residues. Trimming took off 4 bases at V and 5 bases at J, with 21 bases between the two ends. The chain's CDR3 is CASSPGWGGKRTEAFF. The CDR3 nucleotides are TGTGCCAGCAGCCCTGGTTGGGGGGGTAAAAGGACTGAAGCTTTCTTT.

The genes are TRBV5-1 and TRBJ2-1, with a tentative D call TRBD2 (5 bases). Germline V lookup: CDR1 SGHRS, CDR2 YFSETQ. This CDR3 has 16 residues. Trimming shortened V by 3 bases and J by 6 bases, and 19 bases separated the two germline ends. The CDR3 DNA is TGCGCCAGCAGCTGGAGGCGAGAGGGTGGATCCAATGAGCAGTTCTTC. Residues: CASSWRREGGSNEQFF.

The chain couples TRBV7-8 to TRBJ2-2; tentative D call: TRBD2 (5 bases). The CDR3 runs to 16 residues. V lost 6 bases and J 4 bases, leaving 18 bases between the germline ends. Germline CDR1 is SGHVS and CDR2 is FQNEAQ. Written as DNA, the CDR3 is TGTGCCAGCAGTGATGCGGGTTCCTCGGTCACCGGGGAGCTGTTTTTT. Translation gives CASSDAGSSVTGELFF.

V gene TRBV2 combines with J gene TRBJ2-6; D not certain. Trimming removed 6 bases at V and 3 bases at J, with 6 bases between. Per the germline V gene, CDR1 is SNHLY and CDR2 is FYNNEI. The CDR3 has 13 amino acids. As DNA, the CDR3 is TGTGCCAGCAGCCTCCTTGGGGCCAACGTCCTGACTTTC. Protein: CASSLLGANVLTF.

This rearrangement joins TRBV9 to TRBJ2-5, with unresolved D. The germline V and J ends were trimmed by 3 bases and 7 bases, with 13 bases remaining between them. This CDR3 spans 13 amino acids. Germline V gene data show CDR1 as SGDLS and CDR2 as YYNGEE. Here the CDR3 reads CASSDTTLGTQYF. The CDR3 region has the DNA TGTGCCAGCAGCGACACCACCTTAGGGACCCAGTACTTC.

The CDR3 nucleotides are TGTGCCAGCAGTCTACCTCGTTTCGAGCAGTACTTC. Translating gives CASSLPRFEQYF. The chain links TRBV28 to TRBJ2-7; D is undetermined. The V gene lost 5 bases and the J gene lost 6 bases, with 11 bases spanning the gap. This CDR3 has 12 amino acids. Germline CDR1 reads MDHEN; CDR2 reads SYDVKM.